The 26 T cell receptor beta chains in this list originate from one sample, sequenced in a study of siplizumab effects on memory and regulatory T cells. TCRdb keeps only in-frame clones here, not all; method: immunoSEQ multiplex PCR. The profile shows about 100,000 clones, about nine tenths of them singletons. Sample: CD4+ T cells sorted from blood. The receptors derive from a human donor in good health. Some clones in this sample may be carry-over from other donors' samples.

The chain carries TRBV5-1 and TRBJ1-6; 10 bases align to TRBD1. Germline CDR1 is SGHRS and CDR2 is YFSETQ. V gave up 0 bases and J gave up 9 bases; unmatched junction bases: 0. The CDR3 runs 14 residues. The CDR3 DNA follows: TGCGCCAGCAGCTTGGGGACAGGGGGTTCACCCCTCCACTTT. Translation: CASSLGTGGSPLHF.

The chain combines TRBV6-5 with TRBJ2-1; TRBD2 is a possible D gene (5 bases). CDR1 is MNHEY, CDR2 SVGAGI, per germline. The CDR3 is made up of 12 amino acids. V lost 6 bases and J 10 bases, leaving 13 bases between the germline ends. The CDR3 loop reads CASSLDWGEQFF. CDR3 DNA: TGTGCCAGCAGCCTGGACTGGGGAGAGCAGTTCTTC.

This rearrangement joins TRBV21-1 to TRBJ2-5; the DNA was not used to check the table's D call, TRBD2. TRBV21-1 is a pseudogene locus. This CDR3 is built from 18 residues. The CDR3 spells CASEIPLGLAGRQETQYF. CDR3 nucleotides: TGTGCCAGTGAAATTCCACTCGGACTAGCGGGCCGACAAGAGACCCAGTACTTC.

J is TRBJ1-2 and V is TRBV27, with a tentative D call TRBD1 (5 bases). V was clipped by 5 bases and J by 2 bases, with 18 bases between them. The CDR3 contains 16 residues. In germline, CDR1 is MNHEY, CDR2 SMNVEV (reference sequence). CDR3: CASSPSPRGLNYGYTF. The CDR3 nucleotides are TGTGCCAGCAGTCCCTCCCCCCGGGGGTTAAACTATGGCTACACCTTC.

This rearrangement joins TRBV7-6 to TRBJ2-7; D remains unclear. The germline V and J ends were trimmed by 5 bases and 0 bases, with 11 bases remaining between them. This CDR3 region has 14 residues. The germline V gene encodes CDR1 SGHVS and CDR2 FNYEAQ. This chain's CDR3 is CASSPRPSSYEQYF. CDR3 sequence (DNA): TGTGCCAGCAGCCCCCGACCCAGCTCCTACGAGCAGTACTTC.

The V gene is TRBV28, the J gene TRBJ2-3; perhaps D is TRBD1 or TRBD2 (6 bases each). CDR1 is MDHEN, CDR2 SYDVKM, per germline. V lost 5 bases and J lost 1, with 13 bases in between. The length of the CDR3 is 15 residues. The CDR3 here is CASSEGGSGTDTQYF. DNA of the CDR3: TGTGCCAGCAGTGAGGGGGGCTCGGGCACAGATACGCAGTATTTT.

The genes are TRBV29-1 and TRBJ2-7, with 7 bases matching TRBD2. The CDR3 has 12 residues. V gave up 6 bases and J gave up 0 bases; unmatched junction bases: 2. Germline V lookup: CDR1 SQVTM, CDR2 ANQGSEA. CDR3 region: CSVGTTSYEQYF. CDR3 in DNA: TGCAGCGTCGGGACTACCTCCTACGAGCAGTACTTC.

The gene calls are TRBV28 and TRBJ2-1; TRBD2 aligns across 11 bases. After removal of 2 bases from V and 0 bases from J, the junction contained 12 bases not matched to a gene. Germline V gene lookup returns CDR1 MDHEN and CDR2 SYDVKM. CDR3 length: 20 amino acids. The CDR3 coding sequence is TGTGCCAGCAGTTTACCCCCCATCGGTACTAGCGGGAGCTCCTACAATGAGCAGTTCTTC. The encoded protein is CASSLPPIGTSGSSYNEQFF.

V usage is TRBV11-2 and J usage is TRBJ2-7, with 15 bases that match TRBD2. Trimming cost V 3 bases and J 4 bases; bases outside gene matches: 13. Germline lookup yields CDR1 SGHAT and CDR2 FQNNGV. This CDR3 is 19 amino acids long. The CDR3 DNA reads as TGTGCCAGCAGCTTCCGCGGGACTAGCGGGAGGTGGTTCGTTTACGAGCAGTACTTC. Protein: CASSFRGTSGRWFVYEQYF.

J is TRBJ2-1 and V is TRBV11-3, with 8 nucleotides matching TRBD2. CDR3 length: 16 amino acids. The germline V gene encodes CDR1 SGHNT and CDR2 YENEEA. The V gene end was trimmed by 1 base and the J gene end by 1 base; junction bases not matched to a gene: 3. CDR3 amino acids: CASSLGGGRSYNEQFF. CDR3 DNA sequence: TGTGCCAGCAGCTTAGGGGGCGGGAGGTCCTACAATGAGCAGTTCTTC.

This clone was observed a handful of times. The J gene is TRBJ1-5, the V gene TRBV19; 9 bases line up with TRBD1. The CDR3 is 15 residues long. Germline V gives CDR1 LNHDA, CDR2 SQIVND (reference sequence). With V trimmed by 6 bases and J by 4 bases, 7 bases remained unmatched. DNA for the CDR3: TGTGCCAGTAGAGAGGGGGGACAGGGTAATCAGCCCCAGCATTTT. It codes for CASREGGQGNQPQHF.

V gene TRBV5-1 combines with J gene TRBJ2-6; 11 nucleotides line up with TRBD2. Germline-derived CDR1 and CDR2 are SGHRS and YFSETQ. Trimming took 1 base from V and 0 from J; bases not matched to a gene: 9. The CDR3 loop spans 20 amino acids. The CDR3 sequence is CASSLWTSGYQSSGANVLTF. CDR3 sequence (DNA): TGCGCCAGCAGCTTGTGGACTAGCGGGTACCAGAGCTCTGGGGCCAACGTCCTGACTTTC.

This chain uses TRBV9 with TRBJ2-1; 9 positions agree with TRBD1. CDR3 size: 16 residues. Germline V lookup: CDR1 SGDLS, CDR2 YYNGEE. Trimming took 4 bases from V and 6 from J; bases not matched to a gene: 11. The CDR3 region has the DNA TGTGCCAGCAGCCTCCGTCCCGGGACAGGGTCCAATGAGCAGTTCTTC. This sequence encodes CASSLRPGTGSNEQFF. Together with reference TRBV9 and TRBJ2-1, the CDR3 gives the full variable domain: DSGVTQTPKHLITATGQRVTLRCSPRSGDLSVYWYQQSLDQGLQFLIQYYNGEERAKGNILERFSAQQFPDLHSELNLSSLELGDSALYFCASSLRPGTGSNEQFFGPGTRLTVL.

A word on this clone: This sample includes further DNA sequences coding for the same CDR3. DNA for the CDR3: TGTGCCACCGGACGGAGCTCCTACGAGCAGTACTTC. The encoded protein is CATGRSSYEQYF. The V call is TRBV19, the J call TRBJ2-7; unclear D gene. The V end was cut by 10 bases, the J end by 0 bases, with 10 bases between. There are 12 residues in the CDR3. CDR1 is LNHDA and CDR2 is SQIVND in the germline V gene (reference sequence). Variable domain in full (rest from reference TRBV19 and TRBJ2-7): DGGITQSPKYLFRKEGQNVTLSCEQNLNHDAMYWYRQDPGQGLRLIYYSQIVNDFQKGDIAEGYSVSREKKESFPLTVTSAQKNPTAFYLCATGRSSYEQYFGPGTRLTVT.

This CDR3 reads CASSLNGRDEKLFF. The CDR3 region has the DNA TGCGCCAGCAGCTTGAACGGACGGGATGAAAAACTGTTTTTT. The V call is TRBV5-1, the J call TRBJ1-4; unclear D gene. Trimming removed 1 base at V and 6 bases at J, with 10 bases between. Germline V lookup: CDR1 SGHRS, CDR2 YFSETQ. This CDR3 region has 14 residues. Supplemented by reference TRBV5-1 and TRBJ1-4, the full variable domain reads KAGVTQTPRYLIKTRGQQVTLSCSPISGHRSVSWYQQTPGQGLQFLFEYFSETQRNKGNFPGRFSGRQFSNSRSEMNVSTLELGDSALYLCASSLNGRDEKLFFGSGTQLSVL.

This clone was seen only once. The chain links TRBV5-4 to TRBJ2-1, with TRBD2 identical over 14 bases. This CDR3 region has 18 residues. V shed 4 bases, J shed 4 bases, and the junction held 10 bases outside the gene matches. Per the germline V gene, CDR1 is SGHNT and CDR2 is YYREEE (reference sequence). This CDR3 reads CASSLRLAGGRAYNEQFF. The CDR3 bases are TGTGCCAGCAGCCTCAGACTAGCGGGAGGGAGGGCATACAATGAGCAGTTCTTC.

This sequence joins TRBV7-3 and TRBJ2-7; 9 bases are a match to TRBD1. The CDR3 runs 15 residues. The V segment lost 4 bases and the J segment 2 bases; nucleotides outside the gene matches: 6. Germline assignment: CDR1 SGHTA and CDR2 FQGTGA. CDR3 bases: TGTGCCAGCAGCTCGGGACAGGGCGTCCCCTACGAGCAGTACTTC. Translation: CASSSGQGVPYEQYF.

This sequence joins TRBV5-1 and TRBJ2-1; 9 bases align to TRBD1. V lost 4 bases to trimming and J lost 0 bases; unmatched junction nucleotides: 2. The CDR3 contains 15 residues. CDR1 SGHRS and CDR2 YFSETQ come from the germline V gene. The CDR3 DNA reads TGCGCCAGCAGCCCGACAGGGGGCTCCTACAATGAGCAGTTCTTC. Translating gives CASSPTGGSYNEQFF.

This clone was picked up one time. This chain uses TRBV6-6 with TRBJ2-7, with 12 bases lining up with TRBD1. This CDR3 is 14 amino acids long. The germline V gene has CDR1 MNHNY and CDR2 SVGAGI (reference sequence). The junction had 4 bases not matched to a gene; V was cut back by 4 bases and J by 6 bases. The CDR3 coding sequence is TGTGCCAGCAGTTCGGGACAGGGGGCAATCGAGCAGTACTTC. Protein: CASSSGQGAIEQYF.

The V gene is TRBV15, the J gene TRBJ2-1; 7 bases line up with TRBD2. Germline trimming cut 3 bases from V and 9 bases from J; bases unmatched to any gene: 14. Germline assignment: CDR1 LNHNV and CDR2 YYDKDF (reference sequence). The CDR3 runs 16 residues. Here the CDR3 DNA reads TGTGCCACCAGCAGTGGCGGGGAGGGCCTCCGGGGTGAGCAGTTCTTC. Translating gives CATSSGGEGLRGEQFF.

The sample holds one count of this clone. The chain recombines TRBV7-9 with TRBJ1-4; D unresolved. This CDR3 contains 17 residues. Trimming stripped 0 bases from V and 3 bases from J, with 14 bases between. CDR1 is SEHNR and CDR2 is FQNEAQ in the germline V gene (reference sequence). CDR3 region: CASSLAGGGRANEKLFF. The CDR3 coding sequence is TGTGCCAGCAGCTTAGCGGGAGGAGGGCGAGCTAATGAAAAACTGTTTTTT.

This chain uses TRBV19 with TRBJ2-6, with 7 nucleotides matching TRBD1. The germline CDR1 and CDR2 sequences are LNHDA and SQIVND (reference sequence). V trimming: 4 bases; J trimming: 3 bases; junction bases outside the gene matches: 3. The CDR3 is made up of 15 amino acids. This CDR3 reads CASSNRGRGANVLTF. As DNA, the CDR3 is TGTGCCAGTAGTAACAGGGGACGTGGGGCCAACGTCCTGACTTTC.

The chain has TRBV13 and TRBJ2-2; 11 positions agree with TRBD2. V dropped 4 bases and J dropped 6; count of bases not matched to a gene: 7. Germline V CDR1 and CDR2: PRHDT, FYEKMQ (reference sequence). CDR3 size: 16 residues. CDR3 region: CASSSYSGRAPGELFF. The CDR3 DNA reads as TGTGCCAGCAGCTCATATAGCGGGAGGGCCCCCGGGGAGCTGTTTTTT.

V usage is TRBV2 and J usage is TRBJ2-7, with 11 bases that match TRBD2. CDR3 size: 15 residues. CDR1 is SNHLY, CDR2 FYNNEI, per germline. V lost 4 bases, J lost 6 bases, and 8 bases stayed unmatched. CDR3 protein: CASSVQLAGEGEQYF. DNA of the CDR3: TGTGCCAGCAGTGTTCAACTAGCGGGAGAGGGCGAGCAGTACTTC.

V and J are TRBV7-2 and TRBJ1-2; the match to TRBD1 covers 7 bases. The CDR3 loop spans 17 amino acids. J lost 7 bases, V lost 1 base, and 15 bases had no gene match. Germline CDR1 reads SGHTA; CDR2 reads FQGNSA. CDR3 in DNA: TGTGCCAGCAGCTTAGGAGGGGGCGAGGGGATTTCGAGTGGCTACACCTTC. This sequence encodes CASSLGGGEGISSGYTF.

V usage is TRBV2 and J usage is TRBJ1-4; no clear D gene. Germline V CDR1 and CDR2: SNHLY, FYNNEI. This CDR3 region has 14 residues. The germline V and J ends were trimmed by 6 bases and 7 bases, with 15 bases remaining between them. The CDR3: CASSLEALSEKLFF. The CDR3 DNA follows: TGTGCCAGCAGCCTTGAGGCCCTTAGTGAAAAACTGTTTTTT.